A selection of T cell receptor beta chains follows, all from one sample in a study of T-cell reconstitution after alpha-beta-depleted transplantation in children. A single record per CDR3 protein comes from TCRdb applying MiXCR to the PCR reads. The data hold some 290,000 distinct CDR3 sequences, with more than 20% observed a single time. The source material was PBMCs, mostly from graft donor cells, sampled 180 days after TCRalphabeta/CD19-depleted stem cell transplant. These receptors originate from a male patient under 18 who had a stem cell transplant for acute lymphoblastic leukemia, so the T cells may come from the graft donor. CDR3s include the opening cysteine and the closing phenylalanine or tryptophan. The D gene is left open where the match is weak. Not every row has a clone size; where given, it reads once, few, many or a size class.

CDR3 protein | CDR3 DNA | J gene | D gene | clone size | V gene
CASRRRSYNEQFF | TGTGCCTCGCGGAGGAGATCCTACAATGAGCAGTTCTTC | TRBJ2-1 | - | once | TRBV27
CASSYRQPTDTQYF | TGTGCCAGCAGTTACCGGCAGCCCACAGATACGCAGTATTTT | TRBJ2-3 | - | - | TRBV6-5
CSARERTGVSYEQYF | TGCAGTGCTAGAGAAAGGACAGGGGTCTCCTACGAGCAGTACTTC | TRBJ2-7 | TRBD1 | few | TRBV20-1
CASSLAGVTTNTGELFF | TGTGCCAGCAGCTTAGCGGGGGTAACTACGAACACCGGGGAGCTGTTTTTT | TRBJ2-2 | - | few | TRBV7-7
CAIRETGVTEAFF | TGTGCCATCAGAGAGACAGGGGTAACTGAAGCTTTCTTT | TRBJ1-1 | TRBD1 | - | TRBV10-3
CASSFGQGRGETQYF | TGTGCCAGCAGTTTTGGGCAGGGCAGGGGAGAGACCCAGTACTTC | TRBJ2-5 | - | - | TRBV12-3/TRBV12-4
CASSLGTTNTGELFF | TGTGCCAGCAGCCTCGGGACTACTAACACCGGGGAGCTGTTTTTT | TRBJ2-2 | TRBD2 | few | TRBV7-9
CASSVEGGSYNEQFF | TGTGCCAGCAGCGTCGAGGGGGGTTCCTACAATGAGCAGTTCTTC | TRBJ2-1 | - | few | TRBV9
CASSPVTQAYEQYF | TGCGCCAGCAGTCCCGTAACCCAGGCCTACGAGCAGTACTTC | TRBJ2-7 | - | - | TRBV5-1
CASRVGGAADTQYF | TGTGCCAGCAGGGTTGGGGGGGCTGCAGATACGCAGTATTTT | TRBJ2-3 | - | - | TRBV12-3/TRBV12-4
CATSALPGTGANTGELFF | TGTGCCACCAGTGCTCTTCCCGGGACAGGGGCGAACACCGGGGAGCTGTTTTTT | TRBJ2-2 | TRBD1 | - | TRBV24-1
CSASDGSNYGYTF | TGCAGTGCGTCGGACGGCAGTAACTATGGCTACACCTTC | TRBJ1-2 | - | - | TRBV20-1
CASSYSKVRGTDTQYF | TGTGCCAGCAGTTACTCGAAGGTGCGGGGCACAGATACGCAGTATTTT | TRBJ2-3 | - | - | TRBV6-5
CSARGAGGRDTQYF | TGCAGTGCTAGAGGAGCGGGGGGCCGGGATACGCAGTATTTT | TRBJ2-3 | TRBD2 | - | TRBV20-1
CASSIGGPGTGVFNEKLFF | TGTGCCAGCAGCATAGGAGGGCCCGGGACAGGGGTCTTTAATGAAAAACTGTTTTTT | TRBJ1-4 | TRBD1 | few | TRBV11-2
CASSLIAGGDTQYF | TGTGCCAGCAGTTTAATAGCGGGGGGAGATACGCAGTATTTT | TRBJ2-3 | TRBD2 | - | TRBV28
CASSPPGQGSSNYGYTF | TGTGCCAGCAGCCCCCCGGGACAGGGGTCCTCTAACTATGGCTACACCTTC | TRBJ1-2 | TRBD1 | few | TRBV7-2
CASSSAGFSGNTIYF | TGTGCCAGCAGCTCGGCGGGGTTCTCTGGAAACACCATATATTTT | TRBJ1-3 | - | few | TRBV7-9
CASNPTGSHEQYF | TGCGCCAGCAACCCGACAGGGAGCCACGAGCAGTACTTC | TRBJ2-7 | TRBD1 | - | TRBV5-1
CASSQFSGGLYEQYF | TGTGCCAGCAGCCAATTTAGCGGGGGCCTCTACGAGCAGTACTTC | TRBJ2-7 | TRBD2 | - | TRBV7-7
CAISHLLGNEQFF | TGTGCCATCAGTCACCTCCTGGGGAATGAGCAGTTCTTC | TRBJ2-1 | - | few | TRBV10-3
CASSLPRTGVYYGYTF | TGTGCCAGCAGCTTGCCGAGGACAGGGGTTTACTATGGCTACACCTTC | TRBJ1-2 | TRBD1 | - | TRBV5-6
CATSTFGNEQFF | TGTGCCACCAGCACTTTTGGGAATGAGCAGTTCTTC | TRBJ2-1 | - | - | TRBV15
CASSVWTGFGELFF | TGTGCCAGCAGTGTCTGGACAGGGTTCGGGGAGCTGTTTTTT | TRBJ2-2 | TRBD1 | - | TRBV27
CASSLSWTRGDEQFF | TGTGCCAGCAGTTTATCCTGGACTAGGGGGGATGAGCAGTTCTTC | TRBJ2-1 | - | - | TRBV12-3/TRBV12-4
CASSQGQGWETQYF | TGTGCCAGCAGCCAGGGACAGGGGTGGGAGACCCAGTACTTC | TRBJ2-5 | TRBD1 | once | TRBV4-2
CAISEHNEQFF | TGTGCCATCAGCGAACACAATGAGCAGTTCTTC | TRBJ2-1 | - | few | TRBV10-3
CASMGRGNGELFF | TGCGCCAGCATGGGCAGGGGAAACGGGGAGCTGTTTTTT | TRBJ2-2 | - | few | TRBV10-2
CASSLGQRELSTDTQYF | TGCGCCAGCAGCTTGGGCCAGCGGGAGCTTAGCACAGATACGCAGTATTTT | TRBJ2-3 | TRBD2 | - | TRBV5-1
CASSVFPTGYEQFF | TGTGCCAGCAGCGTGTTCCCGACAGGGTATGAGCAGTTCTTC | TRBJ2-1 | TRBD1 | many | TRBV9
CASSNPGRGSDTQYF | TGTGCCAGCAGTAATCCGGGGAGGGGGAGCGATACGCAGTATTTT | TRBJ2-3 | - | few | TRBV6-1
CASSQRRAGGPYEQFF | TGTGCCAGCAGCCAGAGAAGAGCGGGAGGGCCCTATGAGCAGTTCTTC | TRBJ2-1 | TRBD2 | few | TRBV14
CASSYKASGPYEQYF | TGTGCCAGCAGTTACAAGGCTAGCGGTCCCTACGAGCAGTACTTC | TRBJ2-7 | TRBD2 | few | TRBV6-2/TRBV6-3
CASSYSRAKRNIQYF | TGTGCCAGCAGTTACTCGAGGGCCAAGAGGAACATTCAGTACTTC | TRBJ2-4 | - | few | TRBV6-2/TRBV6-3
CASSPPLETYEQYF | TGTGCCAGCTCACCACCGCTCGAAACCTACGAGCAGTACTTC | TRBJ2-7 | - | - | TRBV18
CAISDFLGKSSYNEQFF | TGTGCCATCAGTGATTTCTTGGGAAAGAGCTCCTACAATGAGCAGTTCTTC | TRBJ2-1 | - | - | TRBV10-3
CSAPHPGPLAGSAYEQYF | TGCAGTGCTCCTCATCCTGGCCCACTAGCGGGGTCGGCCTACGAGCAGTACTTC | TRBJ2-7 | TRBD2 | few | TRBV20-1
CATSSPRRDRASTDTQYF | TGTGCCACCAGCAGCCCACGGAGGGACAGGGCTAGCACAGATACGCAGTATTTT | TRBJ2-3 | TRBD1 | - | TRBV15
CASSVGIWSSYNSPLHF | TGTGCCAGCAGTGTCGGTATCTGGAGCTCCTATAATTCACCCCTCCACTTT | TRBJ1-6 | - | - | TRBV6-1
CASRDGSSGNTIYF | TGTGCCAGCAGAGACGGAAGCTCTGGAAACACCATATATTTT | TRBJ1-3 | - | few | TRBV11-1
CSANRDRGKETQHF | TGCAGTGCAAACCGAGACAGGGGGAAAGAGACCCAGCACTTC | TRBJ2-5 | TRBD1 | - | TRBV20-1
CASSFEAAQPYNEQFF | TGTGCCAGCAGCTTTGAGGCCGCCCAGCCCTACAATGAGCAGTTCTTC | TRBJ2-1 | - | few | TRBV7-2
CASSQGGRLLYGYTF | TGCGCCAGCAGCCAAGGAGGCAGACTACTCTATGGCTACACCTTC | TRBJ1-2 | - | - | TRBV4-1
CASSLGYPGQVNYEQYF | TGTGCCAGCAGTTTAGGGTACCCGGGACAGGTTAACTACGAGCAGTACTTC | TRBJ2-7 | TRBD1 | few | TRBV27
CSADQGVTDTQYF | TGCAGCGCCGACCAGGGGGTCACAGATACGCAGTATTTT | TRBJ2-3 | TRBD1 | - | TRBV29-1